The following is a T cell receptor beta chain sequence with its context. In the original workflow: Reference gene primer amplification gave nucleated cell count estimates. Assay used: immunoSEQ multiplex PCR; TCRdb lists only in-frame clones, some missing. V and J calls and clone size are given by that table; D and trimming were obtained from the DNA. This sample has more than 70,000 clones, with roughly nine tenths found just once. The ends lost 0 bases at V and 9 bases at J; junction bases unmatched: 5. The CDR3 totals 15 residues. CDR1 and CDR2 from the germline V gene are MNHEY and SVGAGI. The data belong to a study of blood T cell repertoires in COVID-19. Study information: Acute and convalescent COVID-19 specimens originated in the United States, Italy and Spain. The analysed material was cDNA or gDNA that came from T cells, B-cell-depleted T cells, or PBMCs.

The receptor comes from a man aged 50 to 59 with acute or convalescent COVID-19. The chain joins TRBV6-5 to TRBJ1-6; 7 bases match TRBD1. The sequenced sample consisted of peripheral blood. The CDR3 DNA reads TGTGCCAGCAGTTACTCGCCAGGGGGAATTTCACCCCTCCACTTT. Protein product: CASSYSPGGISPLHF.